By share, the clone carrying this TCR beta chain counts as medium-sized. The CDR3 has 12 amino acids. The V gene lost 6 bases and the J gene lost 12 bases, with 16 bases spanning the gap. The protocol was immunoSEQ multiplex PCR, while the TCRdb copy is restricted to in-frame clones and leaves out a portion. The sample has about 36,000 clones, nearly 90% seen once. These data originate in a study of blood T cell repertoires in COVID-19. The receptor was isolated from a man aged 55 to 70 with active or convalescent COVID-19. Sequencing was done on a sample of peripheral blood. V and J are TRBV12-3 or TRBV12-4 and TRBJ2-3, with D uncertain. CDR3 in DNA: TGTGCCAGCAGATCAACTTACCCTCGACAGTATTTT. It encodes CASRSTYPRQYF.